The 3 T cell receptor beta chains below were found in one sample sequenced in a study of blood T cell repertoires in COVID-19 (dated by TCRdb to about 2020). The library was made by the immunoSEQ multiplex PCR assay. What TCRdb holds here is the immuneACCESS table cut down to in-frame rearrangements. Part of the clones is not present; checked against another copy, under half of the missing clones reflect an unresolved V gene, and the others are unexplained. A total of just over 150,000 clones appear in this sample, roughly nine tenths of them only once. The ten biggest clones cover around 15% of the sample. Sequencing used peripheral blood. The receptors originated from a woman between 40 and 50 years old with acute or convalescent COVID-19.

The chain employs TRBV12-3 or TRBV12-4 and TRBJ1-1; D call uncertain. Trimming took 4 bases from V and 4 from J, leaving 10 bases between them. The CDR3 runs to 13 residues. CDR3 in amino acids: CASSSGSGTEAFF. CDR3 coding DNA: TGTGCCAGCAGTTCCGGGTCGGGCACTGAAGCTTTCTTT.

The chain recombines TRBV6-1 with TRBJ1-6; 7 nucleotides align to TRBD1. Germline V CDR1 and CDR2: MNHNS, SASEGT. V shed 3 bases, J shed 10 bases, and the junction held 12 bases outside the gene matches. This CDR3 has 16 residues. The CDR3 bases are TGTGCCAGCAGTGAGACAAGGGACAGCCGGTTGTCACCCCTCCACTTT. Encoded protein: CASSETRDSRLSPLHF.

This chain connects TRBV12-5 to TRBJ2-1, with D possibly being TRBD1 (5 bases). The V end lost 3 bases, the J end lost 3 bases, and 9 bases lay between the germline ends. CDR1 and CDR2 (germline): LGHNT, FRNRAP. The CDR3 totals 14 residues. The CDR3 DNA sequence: TGTGCTAGTGGTTTTGACAGCCTCTACAATGAGCAGTTCTTC. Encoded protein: CASGFDSLYNEQFF.